The 24 T cell receptor beta chains in this list originate from one sample, sequenced in a study of T cells in Graves' hyperthyroidism and ophthalmopathy. It was RNA transcripts that yielded the amplified TCR beta CDR3 regions. HTBI primers drove first-round RT-PCR of the TCR CDR3. TCRdb redid the calling of the multiplex PCR reads with MiXCR, one entry per CDR3 protein. The sample yields around 760,000 distinct CDR3 sequences, over 35% seen once. Sequenced: blood. The receptors originated from a woman aged 40 to 50 with Graves' hyperthyroidism.

This clonotype was seen a few times. The CDR3 DNA is TGTGCCAGCAGTGAACAGGGCTCCTATAATTCACCCCTCCACTTT. Its translation: CASSEQGSYNSPLHF. The genes are TRBV2 and TRBJ1-6, with D perhaps TRBD1 (5 bases). V was trimmed by 2 bases and J by 0 bases, leaving 5 bases between them. Germline V gene data show CDR1 as SNHLY and CDR2 as FYNNEI. CDR3 length equals 15 residues.

The chain employs TRBV24-1 and TRBJ2-1; TRBD1 matches 10 bases. Looked up from germline, CDR1 is KGHDR and CDR2 is SFDVKD. This CDR3 has 15 residues. The trim removed 3 bases at V and 7 bases at J, leaving 5 bases unmatched. The CDR3 is CATSDLDRGLNEQFF. CDR3 in DNA: TGTGCCACCAGTGATCTTGACAGGGGGCTTAATGAGCAGTTCTTC.

This clonotype was observed at least ten times. The chain recombines TRBV15 with TRBJ2-7; a possible D gene is TRBD1 (5 bases). The CDR3 consists of 14 residues. Trimming took off 0 bases at V and 2 bases at J, with 8 bases between the two ends. Germline values: CDR1 LNHNV, CDR2 YYDKDF (reference sequence). The CDR3, as DNA: TGTGCCACCAGCAGAGATTTGGGGCCCTACGAGCAGTACTTC. The encoded protein is CATSRDLGPYEQYF.

The chain joins TRBV2 to TRBJ2-3; D not certain. The CDR3 is 14 residues long. With 5 bases removed from V and 0 bases from J, the gap between germline ends came to 9 bases. The germline V gene has CDR1 SNHLY and CDR2 FYNNEI. The CDR3 sequence is CASSLYISTDTQYF. DNA of the CDR3: TGTGCCAGCAGTCTCTACATAAGCACAGATACGCAGTATTTT.

The rearrangement uses TRBV10-3 and TRBJ1-1, with TRBD1 matching over 8 bases. Germline CDR1 is ENHRY and CDR2 is SYGVKD. The junction had 4 bases not matched to a gene; V was cut back by 6 bases and J by 1 base. The CDR3 contains 14 residues. This CDR3 reads CAISRDRTNTEAFF. CDR3 nucleotides: TGTGCCATCAGCCGGGACAGGACGAACACTGAAGCTTTCTTT.

The rearrangement joins TRBV29-1 to TRBJ2-3; possible D gene TRBD2, 5 bases. This CDR3 is 14 amino acids long. Trimming left V 0 bases short and J 6 bases short, with 13 bases between. Germline V gene lookup returns CDR1 SQVTM and CDR2 ANQGSEA. CDR3 protein: CSVEDLVSVDTQYF. CDR3 nucleotides: TGCAGCGTTGAAGATCTGGTTAGCGTGGATACGCAGTATTTT.

The chain has TRBV20-1 and TRBJ2-5; 7 positions match TRBD1. The CDR3 runs to 13 residues. Germline trimming cut 2 bases from V and 5 bases from J; bases unmatched to any gene: 5. The V gene's germline CDR1 is DFQATT and CDR2 SNEGSKA (reference sequence). The CDR3: CSARKTGNETQYF. The CDR3, as DNA: TGCAGTGCTAGAAAGACAGGGAATGAGACCCAGTACTTC.

The chain couples TRBV7-2 to TRBJ1-5; D gene unclear. CDR1 is SGHTA, CDR2 FQGNSA, per germline. The CDR3 runs 15 residues. V was cut by 8 bases and J by 0 bases, with 14 bases left in between. CDR3 residues: CASRLWGTSNQPQHF. DNA of the CDR3: TGTGCCAGCCGCCTCTGGGGTACTAGCAATCAGCCCCAGCATTTT.

This clonotype has just a few counts. The V call is TRBV10-3, the J call TRBJ2-5, with 7 bases aligning to TRBD2. The length of the CDR3 is 15 residues. Germline-derived CDR1 and CDR2 are ENHRY and SYGVKD. Unmatched junction bases numbered 8, after V lost 6 bases and J lost 1 base. Here the CDR3 DNA reads TGTGCCATCAGGGGTTCTAGCGGCCCCCAAGAGACCCAGTACTTC. Translating it yields CAIRGSSGPQETQYF.

As DNA, the CDR3 is TGTGCCAGCAGCTCGAGGGACCGGGGGATCCAAGAGACCCAGTACTTC. It is translated as CASSSRDRGIQETQYF. This sequence joins TRBV7-2 and TRBJ2-5; maybe TRBD2 (6 bases). The CDR3 runs to 16 residues. The germline CDR1 and CDR2 sequences are SGHTA and FQGNSA. Trimming removed 4 bases at V and 1 base at J, with 16 bases between. Drawing the rest from reference TRBV7-2 and TRBJ2-5, the complete variable domain is GAGVSQSPSNKVTEKGKDVELRCDPISGHTALYWYRQSLGQGLEFLIYFQGNSAPDKSGLPSDRFSAERTGGSVSTLTIQRTQQEDSAVYLCASSSRDRGIQETQYFGPGTRLLVL.

This clonotype showed up many times. The J gene is TRBJ2-5, the V gene TRBV15; D assignment may be TRBD1 or TRBD2 (5 bases each). This CDR3 is built from 15 residues. The V end was cut by 0 bases, the J end by 1 base, with 9 bases between. CDR1 and CDR2 (germline): LNHNV, YYDKDF (reference sequence). The CDR3 sequence: CATSRDHGAQETQYF. CDR3 nucleotides: TGTGCCACCAGCAGAGATCACGGGGCCCAAGAGACCCAGTACTTC.

The chain couples TRBV6-6 to TRBJ2-5; 9 nucleotides match TRBD2. V lost 7 bases, J lost 5 bases, and 5 bases stayed unmatched. The CDR3 sequence is 13 residues long. Germline values: CDR1 MNHNY, CDR2 SVGAGI (reference sequence). CDR3 in DNA: TGTGCCAGCACCTCTGCGGGGGGGGAGACCCAGTACTTC. It specifies CASTSAGGETQYF.

Only a few counts were recorded for this clonotype. The gene calls are TRBV5-4 and TRBJ2-3, with unresolved D. The V and J ends lost 1 base and 3 bases respectively, with 9 bases between them. The length of the CDR3 is 14 residues. CDR1 SGHNT and CDR2 YYREEE come from the germline V gene (reference sequence). The CDR3 loop is CASSLSTGTDTQYF. The DNA of the CDR3 is TGTGCCAGCAGCTTGTCTACTGGAACAGATACGCAGTATTTT.

This clonotype appeared many times. This chain connects TRBV6-6 to TRBJ1-2; no firm D call. Germline V gene data show CDR1 as MNHNY and CDR2 as SVGAGI (reference sequence). The CDR3 loop spans 14 amino acids. V was pared by 0 bases and J by 2 bases, with 7 bases between. The CDR3 is CASSYSRTNYGYTF. The CDR3 coding sequence is TGTGCCAGCAGTTACTCGCGCACGAACTATGGCTACACCTTC.

With regard to this clonotype: This may stem from a read error, because a much larger clone lies one nucleotide away. The CDR3 protein is CASTYRQRLSLNAEAFF. The DNA for the CDR3 is TGTGCCAGCACCTACCGACAGCGGTTGTCACTGAACGCTGAAGCTTTCTTT. The chain combines TRBV10-3 with TRBJ1-1; TRBD1 might be the D (5 bases). Germline loops: CDR1 ENHRY, CDR2 SYGVKD. CDR3 length: 17 amino acids.

The V and J genes are TRBV6-1 and TRBJ2-2, with 13 bases matching TRBD2. CDR3 size: 16 residues. Germline V gives CDR1 MNHNS, CDR2 SASEGT. The J segment lost 7 bases and the V segment lost 6 bases, leaving 8 bases of the junction unmatched. The CDR3 DNA is TGTGCCAGCAGCCCCACTAGCGGGGGGGCAGTCGGGGAGCTGTTTTTT. Translated, it gives CASSPTSGGAVGELFF.

The chain employs TRBV24-1 and TRBJ2-7; 7 nucleotides agree with TRBD2. After removal of 12 bases from V and 6 bases from J, the junction contained 7 bases not matched to a gene. There are 11 residues in the CDR3. CDR1 is KGHDR and CDR2 is SFDVKD in the germline V gene. The CDR3 region has the DNA TGTGCCCAACAGCGGGATCGCGAGCAGTACTTC. It yields the protein CAQQRDREQYF.

The V call is TRBV4-1, the J call TRBJ1-4; D not certain. The ends were cut back, 0 bases at V and 4 bases at J, with 15 bases in the middle. The CDR3 covers 17 residues. Germline CDR1 and CDR2: MGHRA and YSYEKL. The DNA for the CDR3 is TGCGCCAGCAGCCAAGACGCGGCTATTTACAGTAATGAAAAACTGTTTTTT. Its translation is CASSQDAAIYSNEKLFF.

This clonotype was counted a few times. The chain employs TRBV12-3 or TRBV12-4 and TRBJ1-3; TRBD1 matches at 10 bases. Germline trimming cut 4 bases from V and 1 base from J; bases unmatched to any gene: 4. This CDR3 is built from 16 residues. This chain's CDR3 is CASSYDRGPSGNTIYF. CDR3 DNA: TGTGCCAGCAGTTACGACAGGGGGCCGTCTGGAAACACCATATATTTT.

CDR3 DNA: TGTGCCAGCTTGGAGGGAGGCTGGCCCTACGAGCAGTACTTC. It codes for CASLEGGWPYEQYF. The chain joins TRBV6-5 to TRBJ2-7, with D tentatively TRBD2 (6 bases). Deletions cut 8 bases from V and 2 bases from J, with 16 bases between. The V gene's germline CDR1 is MNHEY and CDR2 SVGAGI. This CDR3 is 14 amino acids long.

This clonotype was seen at least ten times. The chain joins TRBV5-1 to TRBJ1-1; possible D gene TRBD1, 6 bases. The V and J ends lost 4 bases and 1 base respectively, with 8 bases between them. The CDR3 contains 13 residues. The V gene's germline CDR1 is SGHRS and CDR2 YFSETQ. The CDR3 DNA reads TGCGCCAGCAGCCTGACAGGGAACACTGAAGCTTTCTTT. Its translation is CASSLTGNTEAFF.

In regard to this clonotype: A much larger clone lies one base from this, so it may be a read error. CDR3 bases: TGTGCCAGCAGCCAAGAGGTTAGGATTGAAGCTTTCTTT. This encodes CASSQEVRIEAFF. The V and J genes are TRBV7-3 and TRBJ1-1, with unresolved D. Germline V gene data show CDR1 as SGHTA and CDR2 as FQGTGA. The V end lost 5 bases, the J end lost 7 bases, and 14 bases lay between the germline ends. The CDR3 totals 13 residues. The complete variable domain, with remaining parts taken from reference TRBV7-3 and TRBJ1-1, reads GAGVSQTPSNKVTEKGKYVELRCDPISGHTALYWYRQSLGQGPEFLIYFQGTGAADDSGLPNDRFFAVRPEGSVSTLKIQRTERGDSAVYLCASSQEVRIEAFFGQGTRLTVV.

This clonotype was recorded once. The chain joins TRBV7-2 to TRBJ2-3, with TRBD2 as a possible D gene (5 bases). The CDR3 is 14 residues long. Trimming removed 3 bases at V and 1 base at J, with 8 bases between. Germline V gives CDR1 SGHTA, CDR2 FQGNSA. This CDR3 reads CASSLRRGTDTQYF. As DNA, the CDR3 is TGTGCCAGCAGCTTGCGGCGGGGCACAGATACGCAGTATTTT.

The chain recombines TRBV7-9 with TRBJ1-5, with D perhaps TRBD1 (6 bases). Trimming took 5 bases from V and 11 from J, leaving 19 bases between them. The V gene's germline CDR1 is SEHNR and CDR2 FQNEAQ (reference sequence). This CDR3 comprises 14 residues. The CDR3 loop is CASSRGLAGGAQHF. The CDR3 DNA reads as TGTGCCAGCAGCCGCGGACTAGCGGGGGGCGCCCAGCATTTT. Full variable domain (remainder filled in from reference TRBV7-9 and TRBJ1-5): DTGVSQNPRHKITKRGQNVTFRCDPISEHNRLYWYRQTLGQGPEFLTYFQNEAQLEKSRLLSDRFSAERPKGSFSTLEIQRTEQGDSAMYLCASSRGLAGGAQHFGDGTRLSIL.